These T cell receptor beta chains were read from a single sample in a study of blood T cell repertoires in COVID-19. Profiled with immunoSEQ multiplex PCR; TCRdb holds only in-frame clones, not every one. The profile shows 110,000 to 150,000 clones, roughly 80% of them singletons. Sequencing was carried out using peripheral blood. Receptor source: a man aged 50 or older with active or convalescent COVID-19. Each CDR3 is given with its conserved first and last residue. The order of the fields is V gene, D gene, clone size, J gene, CDR3 protein, CDR3 DNA. A D gene is named only where the DNA matches it firmly. Only some rows state a clone size, as once, few, many or a class for expanded clones.

TRBV6-1	-	once	TRBJ2-6	CASSDRVESGRGGANVLTF	TGTGCCAGCAGTGATCGGGTTGAAAGTGGGAGAGGGGGGGCCAACGTCCTGACTTTC
TRBV27	-	-	TRBJ2-5	CASSPYSAAQETQYF	TGTGCCAGCAGTCCCTACTCCGCTGCCCAAGAGACCCAGTACTTC
TRBV6-5	-	-	TRBJ1-1	CASSYVEGVNTEAFF	TGTGCCAGCAGTTACGTGGAGGGAGTGAACACTGAAGCTTTCTTT
TRBV27	TRBD1	-	TRBJ1-6	CASSLLTQGNSPLHF	TGTGCCAGCAGTTTATTGACACAGGGGAATTCACCCCTCCACTTT
TRBV5-1	TRBD2	-	TRBJ2-7	CASSFTSGYSYEQYF	TGCGCCAGCAGCTTTACTAGCGGGTACTCCTACGAGCAGTACTTC
TRBV20-1	-	-	TRBJ1-2	CSAWNQDTF	TGCAGTGCCTGGAATCAGGACACCTTC
TRBV5-4	-	-	TRBJ2-2	CASSFGAGELFF	TGTGCCAGCAGCTTCGGTGCCGGGGAGCTGTTTTTT
TRBV18	TRBD1	-	TRBJ1-2	CASSPPTTGNYGYTF	TGTGCCAGCTCACCACCGACGACAGGGAACTATGGCTACACCTTC
TRBV10-3	-	-	TRBJ2-7	CAISESVYRDEQYF	TGTGCCATCAGTGAGTCCGTTTACCGGGACGAGCAGTACTTC
TRBV3-1/TRBV3-2	TRBD2	-	TRBJ2-6	CASSQWSSGISGANVLTF	TGTGCCAGCAGCCAATGGTCTAGCGGAATCTCTGGGGCCAACGTCCTGACTTTC
TRBV28	TRBD1	few	TRBJ1-5	CASGLGQGVEQPQHF	TGTGCCAGCGGGCTGGGACAGGGGGTTGAACAGCCCCAGCATTTT
TRBV4-2	TRBD2	-	TRBJ2-3	CASSQVGLAGGTDTQYF	TGTGCCAGCAGCCAAGTAGGACTAGCGGGGGGCACAGATACGCAGTATTTT
TRBV7-2	-	-	TRBJ1-4	CASSLKLSNEKLFF	TGTGCCAGCAGCTTAAAACTGTCGAATGAAAAACTGTTTTTT
TRBV11-3	TRBD2	-	TRBJ2-5	CASSLGGLLAGQETQYF	TGTGCCAGCAGCTTAGGAGGCTTACTAGCGGGACAAGAGACCCAGTACTTC